Following are 3 T cell receptor beta chains from one sample sequenced in a study of CD8 T cells in ankylosing spondylitis. General study findings and limits: Characteristic of ankylosing spondylitis blood, it appeared, was a TCR beta motif comprising eight highly homologous variants.

The antigens these receptors bind are not known. In TCRdb, the 5' RACE reads were re-called with MiXCR into one record per CDR3 protein. The table includes more than 600,000 distinct CDR3 sequences, around 20% detected once. The material sequenced was blood, either unsorted or a sorted T cell fraction (not recorded which). The receptor source for this set is a male donor with ankylosing spondylitis.

This rearrangement joins TRBV28 to TRBJ2-7; D unresolved. In germline, CDR1 is MDHEN, CDR2 SYDVKM. V lost 6 bases and J lost 3, with 9 bases in between. This CDR3 contains 12 residues. CDR3 amino acids: CASSPWSYEQYF. CDR3 DNA: TGTGCCAGCAGCCCCTGGAGCTACGAGCAGTACTTC.

The J gene is TRBJ2-7, the V gene TRBV6-6, with 9 bases that match TRBD1. Trimming took 6 bases from V and 11 from J; bases not matched to a gene: 5. This CDR3 is 11 amino acids long. Germline lookup yields CDR1 MNHNY and CDR2 SVGAGI (reference sequence). CDR3 residues: CASSRDRVEYF. The CDR3, as DNA: TGTGCCAGCAGCCGGGACAGGGTAGAGTACTTC.

This clonotype appeared a few times. The chain has TRBV2 and TRBJ1-6, with 9 bases fitting TRBD1. Germline V lookup: CDR1 SNHLY, CDR2 FYNNEI. CDR3 length equals 14 residues. Trimming cost V 8 bases and J 7 bases; bases outside gene matches: 6. CDR3: CASADRGGNSPLHF. The CDR3 nucleotides are TGTGCCAGCGCGGACAGGGGAGGGAATTCACCCCTCCACTTT.